Below are 32 T cell receptor beta chains sequenced from a single sample in a study of shared clonotypes between healthy human individuals. TCRdb's copy holds only in-frame clones and misses some; the assay was immunoSEQ multiplex PCR. This sample has some 2,100,000 clones, with approximately 94% found just once. Sequenced input: naive CD4+ T cells sorted from blood. Subset given: CD45RA+ positively selected. These receptors all come from a man between 18 and 35 years old in good health.

The chain employs TRBV28 and TRBJ1-5; TRBD1 agrees at 9 bases. This CDR3 is 15 amino acids long. Germline assignment: CDR1 MDHEN and CDR2 SYDVKM. The junction had 8 bases not matched to a gene; V was cut back by 4 bases and J by 7 bases. The CDR3 loop is CASSSGTGYQQPQHF. The CDR3 nucleotides are TGTGCCAGCAGTTCCGGGACAGGGTATCAACAGCCCCAGCATTTT.

This clone has just one count. The same CDR3 arises from other DNA sequences in this sample as well. V and J are TRBV11-3 and TRBJ2-3; D is undetermined. The CDR3 is 13 amino acids. The V and J ends lost 3 bases and 1 base respectively, with 5 bases between them. The germline CDR1 and CDR2 sequences are SGHNT and YENEEA. DNA for the CDR3: TGTGCCAGCAGCTTCGGCGGCACAGATACGCAGTATTTT. Its translation: CASSFGGTDTQYF.

The chain has TRBV7-9 and TRBJ1-6; D is ambiguous. This CDR3 is built from 17 residues. V lost 3 bases, J lost 3 bases, and 15 bases lay in between. The germline CDR1 and CDR2 sequences are SEHNR and FQNEAQ (reference sequence). This CDR3 reads CASSFLRQGIYNSPLHF. The CDR3 coding sequence is TGTGCCAGCAGCTTTCTTCGACAAGGAATCTATAATTCACCCCTCCACTTT.

The J gene is TRBJ1-2, the V gene TRBV19; no reliable D call. The CDR3 totals 15 residues. The germline V and J ends were trimmed by 3 bases and 0 bases, with 11 bases remaining between them. Germline assignment: CDR1 LNHDA and CDR2 SQIVND (reference sequence). CDR3 in amino acids: CASSIGPSANYGYTF. CDR3 DNA sequence: TGTGCCAGTAGTATCGGCCCTTCCGCTAACTATGGCTACACCTTC.

The chain employs TRBV29-1 and TRBJ2-5; a possible D gene is TRBD1 (5 bases). CDR3 length: 12 residues. The germline V and J ends were trimmed by 4 bases and 1 base, with 7 bases remaining between them. Germline V CDR1 and CDR2: SQVTM, ANQGSEA. The CDR3 bases are TGCAGCGTTGGACAGAGCCAAGAGACCCAGTACTTC. This encodes CSVGQSQETQYF.

The chain has TRBV11-2 and TRBJ1-6; D possibly corresponds to TRBD1 (6 bases). There are 16 residues in the CDR3. V was clipped by 4 bases and J by 6 bases, with 16 bases between them. CDR1 is SGHAT, CDR2 FQNNGV, per germline. The CDR3: CASSSTTGGFNSPLHF. The DNA of the CDR3 is TGTGCCAGCAGCTCTACTACCGGGGGCTTTAATTCACCCCTCCACTTT.

With respect to this clone: Within the sample, other DNA sequences also encode this same CDR3. The rearrangement uses TRBV6-5 and TRBJ1-2, with TRBD1 identical over 7 bases. The CDR3 runs to 14 residues. CDR1 is MNHEY and CDR2 is SVGAGI in the germline V gene. J gave up 6 bases and V 0 bases, and 4 bases lay outside the gene matches. The CDR3: CASSYSTGDNGYTF. In nucleotides, the CDR3 is TGTGCCAGCAGTTACTCAACAGGGGATAATGGCTACACCTTC.

This clone has a single count. The chain uses TRBV19 and TRBJ2-5; 7 bases are shared with TRBD1. CDR1 LNHDA and CDR2 SQIVND come from the germline V gene (reference sequence). CDR3 length: 14 amino acids. The trim removed 2 bases at V and 4 bases at J, leaving 4 bases unmatched. The CDR3, as DNA: TGTGCCAGTAGTATAAACAGGGGTGGAGAGACCCAGTACTTC. Amino acid sequence: CASSINRGGETQYF. Full variable domain (rest looked up from reference TRBV19 and TRBJ2-5): DGGITQSPKYLFRKEGQNVTLSCEQNLNHDAMYWYRQDPGQGLRLIYYSQIVNDFQKGDIAEGYSVSREKKESFPLTVTSAQKNPTAFYLCASSINRGGETQYFGPGTRLLVL.

The chain links TRBV25-1 to TRBJ1-1; possible D gene TRBD1, 5 bases. CDR3 size: 15 residues. The V gene's germline CDR1 is MGHDK and CDR2 SYGVNS. The V gene lost 2 bases and the J gene lost 7 bases, with 17 bases spanning the gap. DNA for the CDR3: TGTGCCAGCAGTGAACTGACGGGGGTTGGGGTTGAAGCTTTCTTT. Protein: CASSELTGVGVEAFF.

The CDR3: CASSPSGPLTYNEQFF. The CDR3 nucleotides read TGTGCCAGCAGTCCCTCGGGCCCACTTACTTACAATGAGCAGTTCTTC. The V call is TRBV27, the J call TRBJ2-1, with D uncertain. Per germline, CDR1 MNHEY and CDR2 SMNVEV (reference sequence). Deletions cut 5 bases from V and 4 bases from J, with 18 bases between. CDR3 size: 16 residues.

The J gene is TRBJ2-7, the V gene TRBV19, with D tentatively TRBD1 or TRBD2 (6 bases each). CDR1 is LNHDA, CDR2 SQIVND, per germline (reference sequence). The CDR3 is 14 amino acids. Trimming stripped 3 bases from V and 3 bases from J, with 12 bases between. CDR3 nucleotides: TGTGCCAGTAGTATCATGGAGGGGGGCTACGAGCAGTACTTC. It codes for CASSIMEGGYEQYF.

The chain employs TRBV18 and TRBJ1-1, with D possibly TRBD1 on 5 matching bases. V lost 5 bases and J 4 bases, leaving 14 bases between the germline ends. Germline loops: CDR1 KGHSH, CDR2 LQKENI. This CDR3 is built from 14 residues. CDR3 DNA: TGTGCCAGCTCAGGCCAGGGCACGTCCACTGAAGCTTTCTTT. Amino acids: CASSGQGTSTEAFF.

This clone was recorded only once. The J gene is TRBJ1-1, the V gene TRBV10-1, with D possibly being TRBD1 (5 bases). Germline values: CDR1 WNHNN, CDR2 SYGVQD (reference sequence). Trimming removed 3 bases from V and 3 bases from J, with 11 bases in between. CDR3 size: 14 residues. CDR3 sequence (DNA): TGCGCCAGCAGTGATCAGGGTTTCGACACTGAAGCTTTCTTT. This encodes CASSDQGFDTEAFF.

For this clone: Other DNA sequences of this sample code for an identical CDR3. This chain links TRBV18 with TRBJ2-7, with D maybe TRBD2 (5 bases). Trimming left V 0 bases short and J 0 bases short, with 9 bases between. This CDR3 spans 15 amino acids. Germline V gene sequence: CDR1 KGHSH, CDR2 LQKENI. The CDR3: CASSPPARASYEQYF. For the CDR3, the DNA is TGTGCCAGCTCACCACCGGCGAGGGCCTCCTACGAGCAGTACTTC.

The V gene is TRBV10-3, the J gene TRBJ2-1; 9 bases fit TRBD2. J gave up 8 bases and V 5 bases, and 4 bases lay outside the gene matches. Germline assignment: CDR1 ENHRY and CDR2 SYGVKD. The CDR3 contains 13 residues. CDR3 in DNA: TGTGCCATCAGTAGACTAGCGGTGGATGAGCAGTTCTTC. Protein sequence: CAISRLAVDEQFF.

This clone was detected once. The chain joins TRBV6-5 to TRBJ2-7; the D is unclear. The CDR3 totals 14 residues. Germline CDR1 and CDR2: MNHEY and SVGAGI. Deletions cut 0 bases from V and 8 bases from J, with 14 bases between. In DNA, the CDR3 is TGTGCCAGCAGTTACTCCAGCCAGGCACCCCAGCAGTACTTC. The encoded protein is CASSYSSQAPQQYF.

The V gene is TRBV9, the J gene TRBJ2-7, with D possibly matching TRBD1 (5 bases). Between the trimmed V and J ends, which lost 8 bases and 5 bases, there was a span of 5 bases. CDR1 and CDR2 from the germline V gene are SGDLS and YYNGEE. The CDR3 has 9 amino acids. For the CDR3, the DNA is TGTGCCAGAGGGGACGAGCAGTACTTC. Residues: CARGDEQYF. Filled out from reference TRBV9 and TRBJ2-7, the complete variable domain reads DSGVTQTPKHLITATGQRVTLRCSPRSGDLSVYWYQQSLDQGLQFLIQYYNGEERAKGNILERFSAQQFPDLHSELNLSSLELGDSALYFCARGDEQYFGPGTRLTVT.

In this sample, this clone turned up a few times. The rearrangement joins TRBV9 to TRBJ2-1; 8 bases map to TRBD1. The V gene end was trimmed by 4 bases and the J gene end by 15 bases; junction bases not matched to a gene: 9. Germline lookup yields CDR1 SGDLS and CDR2 YYNGEE. The CDR3 is made up of 12 amino acids. The CDR3 region has the DNA TGTGCCAGCAGCCCACGGACAGGGCTTACGTTCTTC. Its translation is CASSPRTGLTFF. Full variable domain (outside the CDR3, taken from reference TRBV9 and TRBJ2-1): DSGVTQTPKHLITATGQRVTLRCSPRSGDLSVYWYQQSLDQGLQFLIQYYNGEERAKGNILERFSAQQFPDLHSELNLSSLELGDSALYFCASSPRTGLTFFGPGTRLTVL.

The chain links TRBV29-1 to TRBJ2-1, with TRBD1 identical over 7 bases. The germline V gene encodes CDR1 SQVTM and CDR2 ANQGSEA. Germline trimming cut 2 bases from V and 14 bases from J; bases unmatched to any gene: 12. The CDR3 has 13 amino acids. CDR3 nucleotide sequence: TGCAGCGTTGAACGGGACCGAACAGGGGCAAAGTTCTTC. This gives the protein CSVERDRTGAKFF.

About this clone: Other DNA sequences within the sample encode an identical CDR3. V usage is TRBV29-1 and J usage is TRBJ2-7; D is ambiguous. Trimming left V 3 bases short and J 2 bases short, with 8 bases between. The CDR3 runs 12 residues. Germline-derived CDR1 and CDR2 are SQVTM and ANQGSEA. This CDR3 is CSVDPGTYEQYF. CDR3 in DNA: TGCAGCGTTGACCCAGGTACCTACGAGCAGTACTTC.

The J gene is TRBJ2-2, the V gene TRBV7-6; 10 nucleotides agree with TRBD2. Looked up from germline, CDR1 is SGHVS and CDR2 is FNYEAQ. V lost 4 bases to trimming and J lost 2 bases; unmatched junction nucleotides: 7. CDR3 length: 17 amino acids. The CDR3 DNA reads as TGTGCCAGCAGCTCTAAGACTAGCGGGCCTAACACCGGGGAGCTGTTTTTT. Encoded protein: CASSSKTSGPNTGELFF.

The J gene is TRBJ2-1, the V gene TRBV4-3; the match to TRBD1 covers 7 bases. Germline V gene data show CDR1 as LGHNA and CDR2 as YSLEER. The CDR3 totals 17 residues. With 1 base clipped from V and 1 base from J, the junction kept 7 bases outside the gene matches. As DNA, the CDR3 is TGCGCCAGCAGCCAAGCGCCTCCGGGACAGTCCTACAATGAGCAGTTCTTC. As protein: CASSQAPPGQSYNEQFF.

The rearrangement uses TRBV2 and TRBJ1-1; D is possibly TRBD1 (6 bases). The CDR3 totals 14 residues. Germline CDR1 SNHLY, CDR2 FYNNEI. V was shortened by 6 bases and J by 4 bases, with 15 bases between the two germline ends. The CDR3 protein is CASRSLQGTTEAFF. The CDR3 DNA sequence: TGTGCCAGCAGGTCTTTACAGGGTACCACTGAAGCTTTCTTT. The variable domain in full, with the rest retrieved from reference TRBV2 and TRBJ1-1, is EPEVTQTPSHQVTQMGQEVILRCVPISNHLYFYWYRQILGQKVEFLVSFYNNEISEKSEIFDDQFSVERPDGSNFTLKIRSTKLEDSAMYFCASRSLQGTTEAFFGQGTRLTVV.

The rearrangement joins TRBV5-1 to TRBJ2-5, with TRBD1 matching over 7 bases. The trim removed 4 bases at V and 2 bases at J, leaving 8 bases unmatched. The CDR3 extends over 15 amino acids. The germline V gene has CDR1 SGHRS and CDR2 YFSETQ. The chain's CDR3 is CASSPSDRSQETQYF. The CDR3 region has the DNA TGCGCCAGCAGCCCGTCGGACAGGTCGCAAGAGACCCAGTACTTC. Full variable domain (outside the CDR3, taken from reference TRBV5-1 and TRBJ2-5): KAGVTQTPRYLIKTRGQQVTLSCSPISGHRSVSWYQQTPGQGLQFLFEYFSETQRNKGNFPGRFSGRQFSNSRSEMNVSTLELGDSALYLCASSPSDRSQETQYFGPGTRLLVL.

This clone has a single count. The chain joins TRBV5-1 to TRBJ2-2, with a tentative D call TRBD2 (7 bases). Looked up from germline, CDR1 is SGHRS and CDR2 is YFSETQ. The ends were cut back, 0 bases at V and 6 bases at J, with 9 bases in the middle. CDR3 length equals 14 residues. CDR3 nucleotide sequence: TGCGCCAGCAGCTTGGACGGGGGGCCCGGGGAGCTGTTTTTT. Amino acid sequence: CASSLDGGPGELFF.

The V call is TRBV6-5, the J call TRBJ1-2; 11 bases are a match to TRBD1. The V segment lost 0 bases and the J segment 4 bases; nucleotides outside the gene matches: 4. Germline assignment: CDR1 MNHEY and CDR2 SVGAGI. The CDR3 length is 16 residues. The CDR3 here is CASSYSGTGGLYGYTF. The CDR3 coding sequence is TGTGCCAGCAGTTACTCCGGGACAGGGGGGCTCTATGGCTACACCTTC.

The chain couples TRBV6-5 to TRBJ1-1; D possibly corresponds to TRBD1 (6 bases). The germline V and J ends were trimmed by 10 bases and 1 base, with 13 bases remaining between them. The CDR3 has 13 residues. Germline-derived CDR1 and CDR2 are MNHEY and SVGAGI. The CDR3 nucleotides read TGTGCCATAGCCAGGGGCCAGAACACTGAAGCTTTCTTT. Protein sequence: CAIARGQNTEAFF.

On this clone: Other DNA sequences in the sample encode the same CDR3. V is TRBV18 and J is TRBJ1-6; unclear D gene. This CDR3 contains 13 residues. Trimming left V 3 bases short and J 7 bases short, with 7 bases between. Per the germline V gene, CDR1 is KGHSH and CDR2 is LQKENI. The CDR3 bases are TGTGCCAGCTCACCCCAGGAAAATTCACCCCTCCACTTT. Protein sequence: CASSPQENSPLHF. Drawing the rest from reference TRBV18 and TRBJ1-6, the complete variable domain is NAGVMQNPRHLVRRRGQEARLRCSPMKGHSHVYWYRQLPEEGLKFMVYLQKENIIDESGMPKERFSAEFPKEGPSILRIQQVVRGDSAAYFCASSPQENSPLHFGNGTRLTVT.

J is TRBJ2-7 and V is TRBV6-1; D is perhaps TRBD1 or TRBD2 (6 bases each). V lost 0 bases and J lost 3, with 12 bases in between. CDR1 is MNHNS, CDR2 SASEGT, per germline. The CDR3 spans 15 residues. The CDR3 coding sequence is TGTGCCAGCAGTGAAGCTGGGGGGCCGCTCTACGAGCAGTACTTC. Its translation is CASSEAGGPLYEQYF.

The chain carries TRBV6-5 and TRBJ1-5; D gene uncertain. The CDR3 has 15 amino acids. CDR1 MNHEY and CDR2 SVGAGI come from the germline V gene. V lost 4 bases and J 0 bases, leaving 10 bases between the germline ends. The CDR3 sequence is CASSSVMSSNQPQHF. CDR3 sequence (DNA): TGTGCCAGCAGTTCGGTTATGAGTAGCAATCAGCCCCAGCATTTT.

This chain links TRBV4-1 with TRBJ2-1; D perhaps matches TRBD2 (5 bases). V was pared by 0 bases and J by 6 bases, with 15 bases between. The CDR3 loop spans 16 amino acids. CDR1 is MGHRA, CDR2 YSYEKL, per germline. The CDR3 spells CASSQDRASNGNEQFF. CDR3 DNA sequence: TGCGCCAGCAGCCAAGATAGGGCTAGCAATGGCAATGAGCAGTTCTTC.

The chain uses TRBV10-3 and TRBJ1-3; maybe TRBD1 (5 bases). This CDR3 contains 15 residues. V shed 2 bases and J shed 9 bases, with 17 bases lying between them. CDR1 is ENHRY and CDR2 is SYGVKD in the germline V gene. The CDR3 loop reads CAISETGVSSRTIYF. CDR3 DNA: TGTGCCATCAGTGAGACGGGGGTTTCAAGTCGCACCATATATTTT.